Each of the 14 T cell receptor beta chains below was sequenced from the same sample in a study of OX40 agonist ivuxolimab in advanced cancers. Some clones are missing from TCRdb's copy, which holds only in-frame ones; the method was immunoSEQ multiplex PCR. The data contain 130,000 or so clones, more than 85% of them singletons. The input for sequencing was CD4+ or CD8+ T cells sorted from blood, taken in a trial of the OX40 agonist ivuxolimab. The receptors here all came from an adult with an advanced solid tumor such as melanoma, head and neck, liver or kidney cancer.

The chain is built from TRBV7-2 and TRBJ1-1; D is undetermined. The CDR3 has 13 amino acids. Trimming shortened V by 4 bases and J by 10 bases, and 16 bases separated the two germline ends. Looked up from germline, CDR1 is SGHTA and CDR2 is FQGNSA. CDR3 in amino acids: CASSSQRIEGAFF. The CDR3 DNA reads TGTGCCAGCAGCTCTCAGAGGATAGAGGGAGCTTTCTTT.

V gene TRBV7-2 combines with J gene TRBJ2-1; a possible D gene is TRBD2 (6 bases). With 5 bases removed from V and 5 bases from J, the gap between germline ends came to 19 bases. Germline-derived CDR1 and CDR2 are SGHTA and FQGNSA. The CDR3 totals 16 residues. DNA for the CDR3: TGTGCCAGCAGCCCCGGGGGTAGTCGGGTTCACAATGAGCAGTTCTTC. Its protein is CASSPGGSRVHNEQFF.

The chain employs TRBV7-2 and TRBJ2-7; 13 nucleotides agree with TRBD2. CDR3 length: 16 residues. Germline lookup yields CDR1 SGHTA and CDR2 FQGNSA. V was pared by 5 bases and J by 1 base, with 5 bases of the junction left unmatched. CDR3 protein: CASSLEGLAGSYEQYF. In nucleotides, the CDR3 is TGTGCCAGCAGCCTAGAGGGACTAGCGGGATCCTACGAGCAGTACTTC.

J is TRBJ1-3 and V is TRBV7-3; D uncertain. The CDR3 runs to 16 residues. From germline, CDR1 is SGHTA and CDR2 FQGTGA. Trimming cost V 2 bases and J 2 bases, with 13 bases left between them. The CDR3 nucleotides read TGTGCCAGCAGCTTAGCGGGCGGTGGGCCTGGAAACACCATATATTTT. Its protein is CASSLAGGGPGNTIYF.

The chain combines TRBV19 with TRBJ2-7; tentatively, D is TRBD2 (6 bases). Germline CDR1 is LNHDA and CDR2 is SQIVND (reference sequence). The CDR3 has 15 residues. V lost 3 bases and J lost 0, with 12 bases in between. This CDR3 is CASSILGLSSYEQYF. The CDR3 DNA follows: TGTGCCAGTAGTATTTTGGGACTGAGCTCCTACGAGCAGTACTTC.

Written as DNA, the CDR3 is TGTGCCAGCAGCTCTAGGACAGGGAGGGATGGCTACACCTTC. Encoded protein: CASSSRTGRDGYTF. This sequence joins TRBV7-2 and TRBJ1-2; 8 nucleotides align to TRBD1. The CDR3 length is 14 residues. Trimming took 4 bases from V and 6 from J; bases not matched to a gene: 7. The germline V gene encodes CDR1 SGHTA and CDR2 FQGNSA. The full variable domain, with the rest looked up from reference TRBV7-2 and TRBJ1-2, is GAGVSQSPSNKVTEKGKDVELRCDPISGHTALYWYRQSLGQGLEFLIYFQGNSAPDKSGLPSDRFSAERTGGSVSTLTIQRTQQEDSAVYLCASSSRTGRDGYTFGSGTRLTVV.

CDR3 nucleotide sequence: TGCGCCAGCAGCTTGGCTGGGGCCTGGAACACTGAAGCTTTCTTT. It encodes CASSLAGAWNTEAFF. V gene TRBV5-1 combines with J gene TRBJ1-1; a weak D match, TRBD1 (5 bases). CDR3 length: 15 residues. V gave up 0 bases and J gave up 1 base, with 10 bases separating them. Germline V gene data show CDR1 as SGHRS and CDR2 as YFSETQ.

The table lists this clone with a few counts. CDR3 sequence reads: CASSQGQINYGYTF. The CDR3 region has the DNA TGCGCCAGCAGCCAAGGACAGATAAACTATGGCTACACCTTC. The rearrangement joins TRBV4-1 to TRBJ1-2, with a tentative D call TRBD1 (5 bases). CDR1 is MGHRA and CDR2 is YSYEKL in the germline V gene. CDR3 length: 14 residues. The V gene lost 1 base and the J gene lost 2 bases, with 8 bases spanning the gap.

The V and J genes are TRBV27 and TRBJ1-2; TRBD1 matches 7 bases. Germline trimming cut 3 bases from V and 5 bases from J; bases unmatched to any gene: 12. CDR3 size: 16 residues. CDR1 MNHEY and CDR2 SMNVEV come from the germline V gene (reference sequence). CDR3 region: CASSFHRQGGRYGYTF. The CDR3 nucleotides are TGTGCCAGCAGTTTCCACCGACAGGGAGGAAGGTATGGCTACACCTTC.

The rearrangement links TRBV7-3 to TRBJ2-2; no definite D call. Trimming stripped 5 bases from V and 4 bases from J, with 11 bases between. Germline assignment: CDR1 SGHTA and CDR2 FQGTGA. This CDR3 has 14 amino acids. DNA of the CDR3: TGTGCCAGCAGCCCTCAGACCCTCACCGGGGAGCTGTTTTTT. Translation: CASSPQTLTGELFF. Full variable domain (outside the CDR3, taken from reference TRBV7-3 and TRBJ2-2): GAGVSQTPSNKVTEKGKYVELRCDPISGHTALYWYRQSLGQGPEFLIYFQGTGAADDSGLPNDRFFAVRPEGSVSTLKIQRTERGDSAVYLCASSPQTLTGELFFGEGSRLTVL.

The gene calls are TRBV9 and TRBJ2-1, with 9 positions matching TRBD1. This CDR3 has 17 amino acids. Trimming took 4 bases from V and 1 from J; bases not matched to a gene: 9. In germline, CDR1 is SGDLS, CDR2 YYNGEE. The CDR3 DNA sequence: TGTGCCAGCAGCACCCTACAGGGGGCTAGGTCCTACAATGAGCAGTTCTTC. Its protein product is CASSTLQGARSYNEQFF.

J is TRBJ1-4 and V is TRBV6-5; weak D call: TRBD1 (5 bases). The V gene's germline CDR1 is MNHEY and CDR2 SVGAGI. The V gene lost 9 bases and the J gene lost 3 bases, with 11 bases spanning the gap. CDR3 size: 13 residues. The CDR3 coding sequence is TGTGCCAGTACGACAGCGTCTAATGAAAAACTGTTTTTT. It specifies CASTTASNEKLFF.

This clone has only one observation. The V call is TRBV2, the J call TRBJ2-7; 7 bases are a match to TRBD1. This CDR3 contains 14 residues. V lost 3 bases to trimming and J lost 7 bases; unmatched junction nucleotides: 9. Germline values: CDR1 SNHLY, CDR2 FYNNEI. CDR3 DNA: TGTGCCAGCAGTGATCTTAGGGGGCAGGGGGAGCAGTACTTC. Translating it yields CASSDLRGQGEQYF.

The chain uses TRBV5-4 and TRBJ2-7; D is unclear. The germline gives CDR1 SGHNT, CDR2 YYREEE (reference sequence). The CDR3 spans 14 residues. Trimming cost V 0 bases and J 0 bases, with 7 bases left between them. CDR3 DNA: TGTGCCAGCAGCTTGGAATGGAGCTCCTACGAGCAGTACTTC. Its translation: CASSLEWSSYEQYF.